This T cell receptor (beta chain) was captured by sequencing in a study of T cell responses to AZD1222 COVID-19 vaccine. Overall study findings and caveats: Only 6 or 7 individuals given AZD1222 were seropositive at baseline. Regions 160-218 and 743-854 dominated among vaccine-associated CD4 TCRs spanning spike. All repertoire sampling was performed exclusively after the peak T cell response. Receipt of two AZD1222 doses was followed by a rise in Spike-specific TCR breadth and depth.

Germline V gene lookup returns CDR1 SGHDT and CDR2 YYEEEE. This CDR3 region has 15 residues. Trimming shortened V by 4 bases and J by 9 bases, and 17 bases separated the two germline ends. In the case of this clone: Its antigen is as yet unknown.

TCRdb's table, derived via immunoSEQ multiplex PCR, lists solely in-frame clones and lacks some. The data contain roughly 140,000 clones, roughly 91% of them singletons. The sequences come from peripheral blood, collected on day 0 of AZD1222 vaccination. This chain uses TRBV5-6 with TRBJ1-6, with a tentative D call TRBD1 (6 bases). The receptor comes from an adult in good health. The CDR3 sequence: CASSLYTGTPSPLHF. For the CDR3, the DNA is TGTGCCAGCAGCCTATACACCGGGACACCTTCACCCCTCCACTTT.